The 12 T cell receptor beta chains in this list originate from one sample, sequenced in a study of spatial heterogeneity in lung cancer. TCRdb re-analysed the 5' RACE reads in MiXCR, keeping a single row per CDR3 protein. The sample consists of about 120,000 distinct CDR3 sequences, roughly an eighth of them appearing once. The time point: blood at routine non-recurrence follow-up after resection. TCRs were sequenced from unsorted whole RNA of tumor, nontumor lung or PBMC. The input for sequencing was PBMCs, taken at follow-up. These receptors came from a male donor with early-stage non-small cell lung cancer.

V is TRBV5-1 and J is TRBJ2-5; tentative D call: TRBD2 (6 bases). V lost 2 bases, J lost 4 bases, and 12 bases lay in between. Looked up from germline, CDR1 is SGHRS and CDR2 is YFSETQ. The CDR3 is made up of 14 amino acids. CDR3 amino acids: CASSFGTGGETQYF. CDR3 in DNA: TGCGCCAGCAGCTTCGGGACCGGGGGAGAGACCCAGTACTTC.

J is TRBJ2-1 and V is TRBV11-2; D gene uncertain. The length of the CDR3 is 11 residues. Per germline, CDR1 SGHAT and CDR2 FQNNGV. With 5 bases removed from V and 9 bases from J, the gap between germline ends came to 8 bases. CDR3 in amino acids: CASSVGFEQFF. The DNA for the CDR3 is TGTGCCAGCAGCGTAGGGTTTGAGCAGTTCTTC.

Regarding this clonotype: A read error may account for a junction end that differs from germline. CDR3 residues: CSAGDSRGAAGYTQYF. CDR3 sequence (DNA): TGCAGTGCTGGAGACTCACGGGGGGCTGCCGGGTATACGCAGTATTTT. This chain uses TRBV20-1 with TRBJ2-3, with D possibly matching TRBD2 (7 bases). The CDR3 loop spans 16 amino acids. Germline CDR1 reads DFQATT; CDR2 reads SNEGSKA (reference sequence).

This clonotype was found many times. The chain recombines TRBV5-1 with TRBJ2-5; 9 bases agree with TRBD2. Trimming took 4 bases from V and 5 from J; bases not matched to a gene: 15. CDR1 is SGHRS and CDR2 is YFSETQ in the germline V gene. The CDR3 covers 17 residues. CDR3 sequence reads: CASSPPRAGGFQETQYF. CDR3 nucleotide sequence: TGCGCCAGCAGCCCTCCAAGGGCGGGGGGGTTCCAGGAGACCCAGTACTTC.

This clonotype was seen only a few times. This rearrangement joins TRBV3-1 to TRBJ2-5; D remains ambiguous. V lost 6 bases and J 2 bases, leaving 10 bases between the germline ends. This CDR3 comprises 13 residues. Germline V gene lookup returns CDR1 LGHDT and CDR2 YNNKEL (reference sequence). The CDR3 protein is CASSYDWQETQYF. DNA for the CDR3: TGTGCCAGCAGTTATGACTGGCAAGAGACCCAGTACTTC.

This clonotype occurred a few times. The J gene is TRBJ1-6, the V gene TRBV10-1, with 9 positions matching TRBD1. The CDR3 has 15 residues. Germline V gives CDR1 WNHNN, CDR2 SYGVQD (reference sequence). After removal of 2 bases from V and 9 bases from J, the junction contained 5 bases not matched to a gene. The CDR3 DNA reads as TGCGCCAGCAGTGAGGGGAACAGGGGGCTTTCACCCCTCCACTTT. Protein product: CASSEGNRGLSPLHF.

The chain is built from TRBV11-3 and TRBJ1-2, with D possibly matching TRBD1 (6 bases). Trimming took off 5 bases at V and 6 bases at J, with 10 bases between the two ends. Germline V gene lookup returns CDR1 SGHNT and CDR2 YENEEA. The CDR3 extends over 12 amino acids. CDR3 in DNA: TGTGCCAGCAGCCAGGGGCCGGATGGCTACACCTTC. Its protein product is CASSQGPDGYTF.

A few counts support this clonotype. The chain links TRBV11-2 to TRBJ1-3; no clear D gene. Germline V gene data show CDR1 as SGHAT and CDR2 as FQNNGV. V was trimmed by 5 bases and J by 5 bases, leaving 16 bases between them. The CDR3 has 15 residues. In nucleotides, the CDR3 is TGTGCCAGCAGCGAGTCGGCAGGCACACGAAACACCATATATTTT. Its protein product is CASSESAGTRNTIYF. Full variable domain (missing parts from reference TRBV11-2 and TRBJ1-3): EAGVAQSPRYKIIEKRQSVAFWCNPISGHATLYWYQQILGQGPKLLIQFQNNGVVDDSQLPKDRFSAERLKGVDSTLKIQPAKLEDSAVYLCASSESAGTRNTIYFGEGSWLTVV.

The sample holds a few counts of this clonotype. J is TRBJ1-2 and V is TRBV4-2; TRBD1 is a possible D gene (5 bases). This CDR3 has 16 residues. Germline lookup yields CDR1 LGHNA and CDR2 YNFKEQ. Trimming took off 0 bases at V and 7 bases at J, with 18 bases between the two ends. Here the CDR3 DNA reads TGTGCCAGCAGCCAAGATTTCGGGACGAGATCAGGTGGCTACACCTTC. Protein: CASSQDFGTRSGGYTF.

This chain joins TRBV5-1 and TRBJ2-1; no definite D call. This CDR3 has 11 amino acids. V lost 1 base and J 7 bases, leaving 3 bases between the germline ends. Germline CDR1 reads SGHRS; CDR2 reads YFSETQ. DNA for the CDR3: TGCGCCAGCAGCTTGCAGAATGAGCAGTTCTTC. This sequence encodes CASSLQNEQFF.

This clonotype has only a few counts. The V and J genes are TRBV7-2 and TRBJ2-1, with 12 positions matching TRBD2. This CDR3 is built from 15 residues. Per germline, CDR1 SGHTA and CDR2 FQGNSA. The ends lost 4 bases at V and 4 bases at J; junction bases unmatched: 2. Here the CDR3 reads CASSSTSGGYNEQFF. The CDR3 coding sequence is TGTGCCAGCAGCTCGACTAGCGGGGGTTACAATGAGCAGTTCTTC.

The table lists this clonotype with many counts. This chain links TRBV28 with TRBJ1-1; D remains ambiguous. Trimming took off 3 bases at V and 1 base at J, with 15 bases between the two ends. CDR1 is MDHEN and CDR2 is SYDVKM in the germline V gene. CDR3 length: 16 amino acids. CDR3 DNA sequence: TGTGCCAGCAGTTTGAGGGTGACCCTAACGAACACTGAAGCTTTCTTT. Protein sequence: CASSLRVTLTNTEAFF.